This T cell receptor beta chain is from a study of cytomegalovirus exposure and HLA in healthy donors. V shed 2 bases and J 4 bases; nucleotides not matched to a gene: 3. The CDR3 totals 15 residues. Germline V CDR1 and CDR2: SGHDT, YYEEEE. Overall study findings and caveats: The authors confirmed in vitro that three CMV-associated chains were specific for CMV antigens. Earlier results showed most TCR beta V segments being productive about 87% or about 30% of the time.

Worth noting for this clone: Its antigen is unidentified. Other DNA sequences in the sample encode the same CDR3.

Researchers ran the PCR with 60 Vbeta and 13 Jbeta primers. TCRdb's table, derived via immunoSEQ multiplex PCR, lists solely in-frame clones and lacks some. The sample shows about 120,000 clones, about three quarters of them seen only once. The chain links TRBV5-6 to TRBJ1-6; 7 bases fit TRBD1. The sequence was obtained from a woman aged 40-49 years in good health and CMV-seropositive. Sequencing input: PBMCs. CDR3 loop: CASSFRTGYNSPLHF. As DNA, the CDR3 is TGTGCCAGCAGCTTTAGGACAGGTTATAATTCACCCCTCCACTTT. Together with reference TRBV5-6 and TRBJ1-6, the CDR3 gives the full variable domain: DAGVTQSPTHLIKTRGQQVTLRCSPKSGHDTVSWYQQALGQGPQFIFQYYEEEERQRGNFPDRFSGHQFPNYSSELNVNALLLGDSALYLCASSFRTGYNSPLHFGNGTRLTVT.